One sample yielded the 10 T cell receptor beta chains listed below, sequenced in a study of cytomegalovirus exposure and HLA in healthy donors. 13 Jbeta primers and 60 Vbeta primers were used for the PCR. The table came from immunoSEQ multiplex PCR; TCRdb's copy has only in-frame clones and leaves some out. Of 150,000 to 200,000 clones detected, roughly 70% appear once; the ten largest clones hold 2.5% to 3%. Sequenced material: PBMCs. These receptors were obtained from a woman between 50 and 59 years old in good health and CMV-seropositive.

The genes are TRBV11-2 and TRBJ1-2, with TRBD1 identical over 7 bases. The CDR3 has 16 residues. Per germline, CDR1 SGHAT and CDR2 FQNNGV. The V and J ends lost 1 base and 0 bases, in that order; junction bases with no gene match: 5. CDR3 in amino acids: CASSLGRQGSNYGYTF. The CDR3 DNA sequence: TGTGCCAGCAGCTTAGGTCGACAGGGATCTAACTATGGCTACACCTTC.

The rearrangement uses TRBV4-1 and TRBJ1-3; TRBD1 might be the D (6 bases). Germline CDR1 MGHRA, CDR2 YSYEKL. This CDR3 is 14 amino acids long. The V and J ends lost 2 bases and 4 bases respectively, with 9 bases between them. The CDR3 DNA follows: TGCGCCAGCAGCCAATGGACAGAAGGAAACACCATATATTTT. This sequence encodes CASSQWTEGNTIYF.

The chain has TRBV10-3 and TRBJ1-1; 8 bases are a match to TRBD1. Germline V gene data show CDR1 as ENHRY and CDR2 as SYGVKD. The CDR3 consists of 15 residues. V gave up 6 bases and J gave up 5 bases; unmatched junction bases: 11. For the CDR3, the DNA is TGTGCCATCAGCATGATCGACAGGGGCGAGACTGAAGCTTTCTTT. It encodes CAISMIDRGETEAFF.

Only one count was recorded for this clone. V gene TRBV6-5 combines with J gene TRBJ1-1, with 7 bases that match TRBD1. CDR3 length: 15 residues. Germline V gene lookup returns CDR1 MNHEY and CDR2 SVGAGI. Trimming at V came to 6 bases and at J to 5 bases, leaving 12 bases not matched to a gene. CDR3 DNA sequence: TGTGCCAGCAGAGGAACGAGGACAGGCTGGACTGAAGCTTTCTTT. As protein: CASRGTRTGWTEAFF.

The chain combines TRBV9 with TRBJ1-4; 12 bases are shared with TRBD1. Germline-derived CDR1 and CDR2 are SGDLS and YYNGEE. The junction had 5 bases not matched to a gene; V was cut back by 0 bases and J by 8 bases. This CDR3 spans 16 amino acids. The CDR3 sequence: CASSVGGQGAREKLFF. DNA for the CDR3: TGTGCCAGCAGCGTAGGGGGACAGGGGGCGCGGGAAAAACTGTTTTTT.

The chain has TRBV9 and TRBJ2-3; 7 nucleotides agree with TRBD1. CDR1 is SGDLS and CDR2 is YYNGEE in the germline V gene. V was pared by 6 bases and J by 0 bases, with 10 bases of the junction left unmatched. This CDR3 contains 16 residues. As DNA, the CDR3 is TGTGCCAGCACCCCTGGGACAGACCTGAGCACAGATACGCAGTATTTT. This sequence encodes CASTPGTDLSTDTQYF.

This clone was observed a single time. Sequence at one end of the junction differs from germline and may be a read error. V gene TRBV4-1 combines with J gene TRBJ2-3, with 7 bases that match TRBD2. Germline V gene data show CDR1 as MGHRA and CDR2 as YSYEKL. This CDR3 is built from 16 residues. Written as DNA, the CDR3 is TGCGTCAGCAGCCAAGATCTTTCGTCCCCTAGCGGCGGGCAGTATTTT. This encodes CVSSQDLSSPSGGQYF.

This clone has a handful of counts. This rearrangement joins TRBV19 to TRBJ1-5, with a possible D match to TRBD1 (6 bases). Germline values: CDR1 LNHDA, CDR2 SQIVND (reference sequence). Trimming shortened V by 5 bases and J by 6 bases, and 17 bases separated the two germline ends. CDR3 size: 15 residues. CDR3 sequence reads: CASSGIYRVGQPQHF. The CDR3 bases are TGTGCCAGTAGTGGAATCTACAGGGTTGGTCAGCCCCAGCATTTT.

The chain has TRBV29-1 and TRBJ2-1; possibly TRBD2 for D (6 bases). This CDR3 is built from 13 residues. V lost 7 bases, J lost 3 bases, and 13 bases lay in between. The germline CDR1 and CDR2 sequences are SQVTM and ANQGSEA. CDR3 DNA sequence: TGCAGCGCTCCTAGCGTTTTCTACAATGAGCAGTTCTTC. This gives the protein CSAPSVFYNEQFF.

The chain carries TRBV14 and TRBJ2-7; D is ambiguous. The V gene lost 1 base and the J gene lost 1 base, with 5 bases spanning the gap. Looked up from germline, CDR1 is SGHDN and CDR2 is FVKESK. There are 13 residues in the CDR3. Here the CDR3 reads CASSQAGSYEQYF. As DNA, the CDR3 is TGTGCCAGCAGCCAAGCAGGATCCTACGAGCAGTACTTC.